The clone carrying this T cell receptor (beta chain) was seen a few times. Its antigen is as yet unknown. The data stem from a study of T-cell reconstitution after alpha-beta-depleted transplantation in children. Regarding the study as a whole: Among T cells one year after transplant, newly produced cells accounted for most counts and diversity. Roughly two months post-transplant, alpha-beta T cells reportedly originated from several hundred graft clones that had expanded. The study traced high day-60 TCRbeta diversity in some patients to surviving recipient T cells and thymic progenitors.

Researchers prepared the TCRbeta library using unique molecular identifiers, the study reports. TCRdb ran MiXCR on the PCR reads and lists one entry per CDR3 protein. The table has 450,000 to 600,000 distinct CDR3 sequences, over 10% seen once; the top ten hold over 2%. This CDR3 spans 12 amino acids. CDR1 DFQATT and CDR2 SNEGSKA come from the germline V gene (reference sequence). V was cut by 3 bases and J by 4 bases, with 8 bases left in between. The V call is TRBV20-1, the J call TRBJ2-3; D is unresolved. The material sequenced was PBMCs, mostly from graft donor cells, taken 360 days after TCRalphabeta/CD19-depleted stem cell transplant. The TCR was taken from a male patient between 10 and 17 years old who had a stem cell transplant for acute myeloid leukemia, so the T cells may come from the graft donor. The CDR3 is CSASWVPDTQYF. CDR3 nucleotides: TGCAGTGCTAGCTGGGTTCCAGATACGCAGTATTTT.